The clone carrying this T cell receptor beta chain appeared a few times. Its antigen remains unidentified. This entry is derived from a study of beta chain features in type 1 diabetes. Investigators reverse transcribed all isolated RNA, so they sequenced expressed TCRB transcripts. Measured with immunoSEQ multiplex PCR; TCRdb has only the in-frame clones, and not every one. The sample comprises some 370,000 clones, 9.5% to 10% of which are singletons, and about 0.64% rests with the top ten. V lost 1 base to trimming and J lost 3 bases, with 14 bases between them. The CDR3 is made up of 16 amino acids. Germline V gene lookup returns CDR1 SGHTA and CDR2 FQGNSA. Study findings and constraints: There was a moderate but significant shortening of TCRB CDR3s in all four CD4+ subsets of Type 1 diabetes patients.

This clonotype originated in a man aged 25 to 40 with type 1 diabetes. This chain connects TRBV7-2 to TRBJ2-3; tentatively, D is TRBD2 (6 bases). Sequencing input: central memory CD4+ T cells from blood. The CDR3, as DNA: TGTGCCAGCAGCTTAGTGCGGGCGGGGTTTACAGATACGCAGTATTTT. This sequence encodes CASSLVRAGFTDTQYF.